This T cell receptor (beta chain) was obtained from a study of T cell responses to AZD1222 COVID-19 vaccine. Germline lookup yields CDR1 SGHTA and CDR2 FQGNSA. The V segment lost 3 bases and the J segment 3 bases; nucleotides outside the gene matches: 2. CDR3 length equals 13 residues. Sequenced by immunoSEQ multiplex PCR; TCRdb stores in-frame clones only, minus some. The repertoire includes 170,000 or so clones, 90% of them detected once, and about 1.6% sits in the top ten. This chain links TRBV7-2 with TRBJ2-7; 7 bases are shared with TRBD2. The source was peripheral blood, collected on day 0 of AZD1222 vaccination. The origin of this receptor is an adult in good health. The CDR3 sequence is CASSLGTIYEQYF. CDR3 sequence (DNA): TGTGCCAGCAGCTTGGGGACTATCTACGAGCAGTACTTC.